The 21 T cell receptor beta chains reported below all come from one sample, sequenced in a study of CD8+ T cells in alopecia areata. Investigators isolated RNA and reverse transcribed it into cDNA to act as the sequencing template. Profiling relied on immunoSEQ multiplex PCR, and the TCRdb table lists in-frame clones only, not all of them. The top ten clones hold 1.6% of a sample with about 220,000 clones, about three fifths of them seen once. The sample's treatment: oral pan-JAK inhibitor, 5-10 mg twice daily. The sequencing here drew on CD4+ T cells sorted from blood, taken at week 4, from a patient treated with tofacitinib. These receptors were obtained from a human donor with alopecia areata.

The chain carries TRBV19 and TRBJ1-5; no firm D call. This CDR3 has 13 amino acids. CDR1 is LNHDA and CDR2 is SQIVND in the germline V gene (reference sequence). V lost 3 bases and J lost 10, with 13 bases in between. CDR3 amino acids: CASSIGERGPQHF. The CDR3 DNA sequence: TGTGCCAGTAGTATCGGGGAGAGAGGTCCCCAGCATTTT.

This chain links TRBV29-1 with TRBJ2-1, with TRBD1 matching over 11 bases. CDR1 and CDR2 (germline): SQVTM, ANQGSEA. The ends lost 5 bases at V and 9 bases at J; junction bases unmatched: 6. This CDR3 has 13 residues. The CDR3 sequence: CSVRGQGVGEQFF. The CDR3 nucleotides are TGCAGCGTTAGGGGACAGGGGGTCGGTGAGCAGTTCTTC.

J is TRBJ2-1 and V is TRBV6-6; 7 bases map to TRBD2. V gave up 6 bases and J gave up 7 bases; unmatched junction bases: 12. CDR1 MNHNY and CDR2 SVGAGI come from the germline V gene (reference sequence). The CDR3 spans 15 residues. CDR3 amino acids: CASSPQLGGVNEQFF. CDR3 bases: TGTGCCAGCAGCCCACAGCTGGGAGGGGTAAATGAGCAGTTCTTC.

This clone has only a few counts. The identical CDR3 is also encoded by other nucleotide sequences in the sample. The CDR3 reads CASSLSGGALEQYF. Written as DNA, the CDR3 is TGTGCCAGCAGCCTTAGCGGGGGGGCCCTCGAGCAGTACTTC. The chain joins TRBV7-2 to TRBJ2-7; 11 positions agree with TRBD2. The junction had 6 bases not matched to a gene; V was cut back by 5 bases and J by 6 bases. The CDR3 contains 14 residues. Germline loops: CDR1 SGHTA, CDR2 FQGNSA.

This clone was observed a few times. The gene calls are TRBV10-2 and TRBJ2-7; no reliable D call. The CDR3 runs to 12 residues. Germline assignment: CDR1 WSHSY and CDR2 SAAADI. V was clipped by 6 bases and J by 7 bases, with 13 bases between them. The CDR3 nucleotides read TGCGCCAGCAGCCGGGCCCGTGAGGAGCAGTACTTC. This translates into CASSRAREEQYF.

Ten or more counts support this clone. The genes are TRBV19 and TRBJ1-2, with 9 bases identical to TRBD1. The CDR3 runs to 15 residues. After removal of 5 bases from V and 6 bases from J, the junction contained 10 bases not matched to a gene. Germline V gives CDR1 LNHDA, CDR2 SQIVND (reference sequence). The CDR3 protein is CASSPGTGRGHGYTF. The CDR3, as DNA: TGTGCCAGTAGTCCAGGGACAGGGAGAGGACATGGCTACACCTTC.

This chain links TRBV7-2 with TRBJ2-7; perhaps TRBD1 as D (7 bases). Germline CDR1 reads SGHTA; CDR2 reads FQGNSA. The V gene lost 4 bases and the J gene lost 2 bases, with 15 bases spanning the gap. The CDR3 has 15 residues. CDR3 coding DNA: TGTGCCAGCAGCTCCCGACAGGGCGGGACCTACGAGCAGTACTTC. It translates to CASSSRQGGTYEQYF.

The chain couples TRBV29-1 to TRBJ1-2, with D hard to call. The CDR3 runs to 12 residues. Germline V gene lookup returns CDR1 SQVTM and CDR2 ANQGSEA. Trimming removed 2 bases at V and 2 bases at J, with 6 bases between. CDR3 DNA: TGCAGCGTTGAACTGAGGAACTATGGCTACACCTTC. It translates to CSVELRNYGYTF.

The chain joins TRBV6-5 to TRBJ2-7; D remains unclear. This CDR3 is 15 amino acids long. V lost 0 bases and J 0 bases, leaving 9 bases between the germline ends. CDR1 MNHEY and CDR2 SVGAGI come from the germline V gene. For the CDR3, the DNA is TGTGCCAGCAGTTACTCGGCAGGAGCCTCCTACGAGCAGTACTTC. This codes for CASSYSAGASYEQYF.

The chain joins TRBV5-8 to TRBJ2-3, with D hard to call. This CDR3 region has 12 residues. From germline, CDR1 is SGHTS and CDR2 YDEGEE. The V gene lost 2 bases and the J gene lost 6 bases, with 7 bases spanning the gap. The CDR3 here is CASSLLGDTQYF. The CDR3 bases are TGTGCCAGCAGCTTATTAGGGGATACGCAGTATTTT.

The V gene is TRBV15, the J gene TRBJ2-5; the D is unclear. V lost 8 bases to trimming and J lost 0 bases, with 13 bases between them. The CDR3 totals 14 residues. Germline CDR1 LNHNV, CDR2 YYDKDF (reference sequence). As DNA, the CDR3 is TGTGCCACCGCCGTTACCGGATACCAAGAGACCCAGTACTTC. Translated: CATAVTGYQETQYF.

The chain uses TRBV9 and TRBJ2-5; 7 positions agree with TRBD1. Germline CDR1 is SGDLS and CDR2 is YYNGEE. The junction had 6 bases not matched to a gene; V was cut back by 3 bases and J by 4 bases. The CDR3 spans 14 residues. In nucleotides, the CDR3 is TGTGCCAGCAGCGAGACAGGGCTGAGAGAGACCCAGTACTTC. Protein: CASSETGLRETQYF.

This chain uses TRBV6-1 with TRBJ1-5; D is undetermined. V lost 2 bases and J lost 0, with 11 bases in between. This CDR3 contains 16 residues. Germline-derived CDR1 and CDR2 are MNHNS and SASEGT. The CDR3 is CASSEPGSYSNQPQHF. CDR3 in DNA: TGTGCCAGCAGTGAACCGGGGTCGTATAGCAATCAGCCCCAGCATTTT.

V usage is TRBV29-1 and J usage is TRBJ2-2; possible D gene TRBD1, 5 bases. The CDR3 totals 13 residues. V lost 7 bases and J 0 bases, leaving 9 bases between the germline ends. CDR1 SQVTM and CDR2 ANQGSEA come from the germline V gene. CDR3 amino acids: CSADSPNTGELFF. The DNA for the CDR3 is TGCAGCGCCGACAGCCCGAACACCGGGGAGCTGTTTTTT.

J is TRBJ1-2 and V is TRBV29-1; D remains ambiguous. V was shortened by 8 bases and J by 8 bases, with 18 bases between the two germline ends. Germline V gene sequence: CDR1 SQVTM, CDR2 ANQGSEA. The CDR3 has 12 residues. The CDR3 DNA follows: TGCAGCTGCACCGGGTTCAACGTGGGCTACACCTTC. This encodes CSCTGFNVGYTF. Variable domain in full (rest from reference TRBV29-1 and TRBJ1-2): SAVISQKPSRDICQRGTSLTIQCQVDSQVTMMFWYRQQPGQSLTLIATANQGSEATYESGFVIDKFPISRPNLTFSTLTVSNMSPEDSSIYLCSCTGFNVGYTFGSGTRLTVV.

The rearrangement uses TRBV19 and TRBJ2-4; possibly TRBD2 for D (5 bases). The CDR3 spans 14 residues. V was cut by 5 bases and J by 1 base, with 9 bases left in between. From germline, CDR1 is LNHDA and CDR2 SQIVND (reference sequence). The DNA of the CDR3 is TGTGCCAGTAGTGTCGGGAAGGCCAAAAACATTCAGTACTTC. Residues: CASSVGKAKNIQYF.

This clone occurred a few times. This chain joins TRBV19 and TRBJ1-2; the D is unclear. CDR3 length: 15 amino acids. V lost 5 bases, J lost 4 bases, and 17 bases lay in between. CDR1 is LNHDA and CDR2 is SQIVND in the germline V gene (reference sequence). CDR3 in DNA: TGTGCCAGTAGTCCGGGAGGTGGTTGGAGCTATGGCTACACCTTC. Amino acids: CASSPGGGWSYGYTF.

The chain has TRBV28 and TRBJ2-3; 7 bases are a match to TRBD1. The V gene's germline CDR1 is MDHEN and CDR2 SYDVKM. The J segment lost 0 bases and the V segment lost 10 bases, leaving 10 bases of the junction unmatched. The length of the CDR3 is 15 residues. The CDR3 reads CATTTGTASTDTQYF. CDR3 coding DNA: TGTGCCACAACCACCGGGACAGCCAGCACAGATACGCAGTATTTT.

This chain joins TRBV6-6 and TRBJ2-7, with 7 bases lining up with TRBD1. The CDR3 contains 13 residues. The V gene end was trimmed by 4 bases and the J gene end by 3 bases; junction bases not matched to a gene: 3. Germline loops: CDR1 MNHNY, CDR2 SVGAGI (reference sequence). DNA for the CDR3: TGTGCCAGCAGTTTGGCAGGGGGCTACGAGCAGTACTTC. It translates to CASSLAGGYEQYF.

This chain uses TRBV30 with TRBJ2-4; TRBD1 matches 7 bases. CDR1 GTSNPN and CDR2 SVGIG come from the germline V gene (reference sequence). The CDR3 spans 11 residues. The V segment lost 1 base and the J segment 9 bases; nucleotides outside the gene matches: 0. CDR3 DNA: TGTGCCTGGAGTGACAGGGGCATTCAGTACTTC. This encodes CAWSDRGIQYF.

J is TRBJ2-3 and V is TRBV7-2; 10 positions match TRBD2. The CDR3 consists of 15 residues. CDR1 is SGHTA, CDR2 FQGNSA, per germline. Germline trimming cut 3 bases from V and 5 bases from J; bases unmatched to any gene: 5. The CDR3 loop is CASSFTSGARDTQYF. In nucleotides, the CDR3 is TGTGCCAGCAGCTTTACTAGCGGGGCAAGAGATACGCAGTATTTT.